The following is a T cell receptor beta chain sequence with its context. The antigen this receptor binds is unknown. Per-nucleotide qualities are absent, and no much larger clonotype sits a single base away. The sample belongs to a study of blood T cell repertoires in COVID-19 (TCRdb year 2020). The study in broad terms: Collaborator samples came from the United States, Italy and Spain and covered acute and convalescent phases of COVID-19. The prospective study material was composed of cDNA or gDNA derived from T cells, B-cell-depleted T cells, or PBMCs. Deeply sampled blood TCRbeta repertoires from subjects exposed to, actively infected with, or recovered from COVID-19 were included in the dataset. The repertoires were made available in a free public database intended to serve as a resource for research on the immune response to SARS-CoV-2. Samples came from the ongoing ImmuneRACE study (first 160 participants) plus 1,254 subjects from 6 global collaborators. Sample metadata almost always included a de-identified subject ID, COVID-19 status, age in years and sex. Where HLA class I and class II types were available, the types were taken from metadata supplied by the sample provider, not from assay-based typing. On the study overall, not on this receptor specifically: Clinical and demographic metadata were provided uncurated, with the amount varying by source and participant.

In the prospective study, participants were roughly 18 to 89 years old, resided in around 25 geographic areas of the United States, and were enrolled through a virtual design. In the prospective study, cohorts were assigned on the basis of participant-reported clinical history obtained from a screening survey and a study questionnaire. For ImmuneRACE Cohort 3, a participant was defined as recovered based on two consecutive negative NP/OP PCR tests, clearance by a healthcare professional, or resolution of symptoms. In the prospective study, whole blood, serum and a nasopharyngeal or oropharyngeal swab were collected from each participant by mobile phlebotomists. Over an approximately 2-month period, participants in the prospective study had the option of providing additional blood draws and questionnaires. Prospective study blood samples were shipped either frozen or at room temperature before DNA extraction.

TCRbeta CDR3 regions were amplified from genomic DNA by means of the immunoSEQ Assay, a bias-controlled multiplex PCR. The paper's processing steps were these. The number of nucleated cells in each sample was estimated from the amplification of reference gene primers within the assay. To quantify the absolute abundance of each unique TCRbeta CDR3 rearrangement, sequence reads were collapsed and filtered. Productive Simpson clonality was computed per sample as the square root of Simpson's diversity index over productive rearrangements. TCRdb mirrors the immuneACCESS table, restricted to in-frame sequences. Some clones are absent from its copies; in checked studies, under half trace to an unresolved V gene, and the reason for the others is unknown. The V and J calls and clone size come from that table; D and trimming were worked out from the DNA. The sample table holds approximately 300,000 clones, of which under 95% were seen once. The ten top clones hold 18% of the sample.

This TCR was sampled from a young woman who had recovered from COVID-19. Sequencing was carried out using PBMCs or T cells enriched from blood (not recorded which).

The CDR3 has the sequence CASSQGKTGQYGYTF. The bases read TGTGCCAGCAGCCAAGGAAAGACAGGCCAATATGGCTACACCTTC. The rearranged chain carries TRBV3-1 (or the pseudogene TRBV3-2) and TRBJ1-2; matching of 6 bases hints at TRBD1 as the D gene. The CDR3 sequence holds 15 residues, the cysteine and phenylalanine included. The kept DNA is CDR3 alone, 45 bases in frame from the first base. The germline V gene encodes CDR1 LGHDT and CDR2 YNNKEL (reference sequence). At the junction V is shortened by 1 base and J by 5 bases, with 14 bases in between.